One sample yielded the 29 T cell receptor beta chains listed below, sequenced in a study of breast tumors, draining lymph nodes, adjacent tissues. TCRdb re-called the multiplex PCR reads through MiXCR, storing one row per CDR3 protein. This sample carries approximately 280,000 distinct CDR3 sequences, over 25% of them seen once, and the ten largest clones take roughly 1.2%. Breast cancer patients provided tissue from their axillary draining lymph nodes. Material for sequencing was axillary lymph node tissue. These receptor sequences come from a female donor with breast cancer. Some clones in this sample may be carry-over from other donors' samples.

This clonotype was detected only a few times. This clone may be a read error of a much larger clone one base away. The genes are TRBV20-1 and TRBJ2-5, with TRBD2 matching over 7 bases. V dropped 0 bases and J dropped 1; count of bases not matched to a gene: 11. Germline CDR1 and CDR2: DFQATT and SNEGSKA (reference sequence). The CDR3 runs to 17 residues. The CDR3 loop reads CSARDYRLAAIQETQYF. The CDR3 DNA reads TGCAGTGCTAGAGATTATCGGCTAGCGGCGATCCAAGAGACCCAGTACTTC.

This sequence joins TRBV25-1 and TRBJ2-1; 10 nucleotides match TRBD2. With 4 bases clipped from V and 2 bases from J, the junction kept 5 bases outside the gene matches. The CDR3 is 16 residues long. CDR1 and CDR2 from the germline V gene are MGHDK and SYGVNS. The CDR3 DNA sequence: TGTGCCAGCAGTGTGGGACTAGCGTGGGCCTACAATGAGCAGTTCTTC. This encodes CASSVGLAWAYNEQFF.

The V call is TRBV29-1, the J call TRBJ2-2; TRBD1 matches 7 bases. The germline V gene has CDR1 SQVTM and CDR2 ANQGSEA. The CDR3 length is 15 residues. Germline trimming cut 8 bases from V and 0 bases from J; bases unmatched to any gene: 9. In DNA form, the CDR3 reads TGCAGCTTGGGGTTGCAGGGGGCGAACACCGGGGAGCTGTTTTTT. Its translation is CSLGLQGANTGELFF.

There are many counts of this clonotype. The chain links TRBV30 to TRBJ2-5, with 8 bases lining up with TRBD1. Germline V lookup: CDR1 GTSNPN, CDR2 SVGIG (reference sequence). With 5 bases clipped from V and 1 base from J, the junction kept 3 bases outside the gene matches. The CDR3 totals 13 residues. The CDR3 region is CAWGQGAQETQYF. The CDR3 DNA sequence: TGTGCCTGGGGTCAGGGGGCCCAAGAGACCCAGTACTTC.

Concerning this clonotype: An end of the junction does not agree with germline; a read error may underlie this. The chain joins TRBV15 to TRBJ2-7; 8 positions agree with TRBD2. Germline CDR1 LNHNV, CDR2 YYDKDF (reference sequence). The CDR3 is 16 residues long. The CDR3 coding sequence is TGTGCCGCCAGCAGAGCGAGGGCGGGAGGCCTCTACAAGCAGCACTTC. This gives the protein CAASRARAGGLYKQHF.

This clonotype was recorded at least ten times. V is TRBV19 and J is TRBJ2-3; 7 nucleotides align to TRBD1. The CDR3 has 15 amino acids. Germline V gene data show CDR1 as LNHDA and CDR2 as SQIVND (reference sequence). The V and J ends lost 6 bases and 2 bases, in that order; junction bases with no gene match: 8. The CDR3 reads CASSRRQGSTDTQYF. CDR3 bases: TGTGCCAGTAGCCGTAGACAGGGATCCACAGATACGCAGTATTTT. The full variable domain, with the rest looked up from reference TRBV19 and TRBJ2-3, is DGGITQSPKYLFRKEGQNVTLSCEQNLNHDAMYWYRQDPGQGLRLIYYSQIVNDFQKGDIAEGYSVSREKKESFPLTVTSAQKNPTAFYLCASSRRQGSTDTQYFGPGTRLTVL.

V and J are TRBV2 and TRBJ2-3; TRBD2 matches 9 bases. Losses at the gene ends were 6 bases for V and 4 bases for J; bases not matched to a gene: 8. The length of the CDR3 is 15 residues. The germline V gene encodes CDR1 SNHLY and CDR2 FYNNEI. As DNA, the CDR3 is TGTGCCAGCAGGAGGGATAGCGGGAGAGCAGATACGCAGTATTTT. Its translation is CASRRDSGRADTQYF.

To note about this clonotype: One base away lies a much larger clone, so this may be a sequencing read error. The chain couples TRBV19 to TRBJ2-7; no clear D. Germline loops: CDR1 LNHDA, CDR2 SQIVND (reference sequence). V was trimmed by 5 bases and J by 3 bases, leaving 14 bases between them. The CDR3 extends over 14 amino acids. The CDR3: CASSGRRTNYEQYF. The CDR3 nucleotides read TGTGCCAGTAGTGGACGACGGACCAACTACGAGCAGTACTTC.

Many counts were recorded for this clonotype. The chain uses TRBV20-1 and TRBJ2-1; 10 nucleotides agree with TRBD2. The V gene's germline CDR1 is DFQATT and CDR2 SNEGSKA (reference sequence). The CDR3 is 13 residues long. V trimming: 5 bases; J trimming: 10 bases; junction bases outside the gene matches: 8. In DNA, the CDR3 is TGCAGTGCTGCACTAGCGGGATTTCGGGAGCAGTTCTTC. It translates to CSAALAGFREQFF.

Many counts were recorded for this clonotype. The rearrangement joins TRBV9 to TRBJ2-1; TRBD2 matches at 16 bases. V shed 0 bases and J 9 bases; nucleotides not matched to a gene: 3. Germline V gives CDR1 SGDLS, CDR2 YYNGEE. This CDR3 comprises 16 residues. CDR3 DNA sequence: TGTGCCAGCAGCGTAGCCGGGACTAGCGGGAGGGTTGAGCAGTTCTTC. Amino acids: CASSVAGTSGRVEQFF.

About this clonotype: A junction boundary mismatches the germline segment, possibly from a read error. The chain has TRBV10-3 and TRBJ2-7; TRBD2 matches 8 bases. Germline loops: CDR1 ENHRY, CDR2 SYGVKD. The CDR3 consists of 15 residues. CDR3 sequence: CASSYMPGGAYEQYF. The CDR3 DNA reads TGTGCCAGCAGTTACATGCCCGGGGGGGCCTACGAGCAGTACTTC.

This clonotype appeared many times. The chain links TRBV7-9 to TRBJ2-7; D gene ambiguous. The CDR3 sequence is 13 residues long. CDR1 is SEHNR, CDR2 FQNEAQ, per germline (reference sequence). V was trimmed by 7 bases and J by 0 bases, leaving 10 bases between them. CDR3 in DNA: TGTGCCAGCACCCTCCCTAGCTCCTACGAGCAGTACTTC. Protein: CASTLPSSYEQYF.

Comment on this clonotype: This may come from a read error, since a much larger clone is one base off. The CDR3 nucleotides read TGTGCCAGCAGCTTAGGCGACTACGCGCAGTACTTC. Encoded protein: CASSLGDYAQYF. The rearrangement links TRBV11-3 to TRBJ2-7; TRBD2 is a possible D gene (5 bases). Germline V gene sequence: CDR1 SGHNT, CDR2 YENEEA. The CDR3 totals 12 residues.

CDR3 amino acids: CATSSRNEQFYGYTF. The CDR3 nucleotides read TGTGCCACCAGCTCTAGAAATGAGCAGTTCTATGGCTACACCTTC. V is TRBV24-1 and J is TRBJ1-2; D is unclear. V lost 7 bases and J 4 bases, leaving 18 bases between the germline ends. The CDR3 spans 15 residues. Per germline, CDR1 KGHDR and CDR2 SFDVKD.

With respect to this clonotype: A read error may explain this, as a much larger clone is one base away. CDR3 sequence reads: CASSLGGDDSYNEQFF. DNA for the CDR3: TGCGCCAGCAGCTTGGGGGGGGACGATTCCTACAATGAGCAGTTCTTC. The V call is TRBV5-1, the J call TRBJ2-1, with TRBD2 as a possible D gene (6 bases). The CDR3 extends over 16 amino acids. V gave up 0 bases and J gave up 1 base, with 11 bases separating them. The germline gives CDR1 SGHRS, CDR2 YFSETQ.

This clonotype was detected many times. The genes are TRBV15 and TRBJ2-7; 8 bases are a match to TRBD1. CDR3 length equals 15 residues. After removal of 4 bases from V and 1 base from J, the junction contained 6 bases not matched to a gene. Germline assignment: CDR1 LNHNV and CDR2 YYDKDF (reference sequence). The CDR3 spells CATSTPGGASYEQYF. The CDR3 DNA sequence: TGTGCCACCAGCACCCCAGGGGGCGCTTCCTACGAGCAGTACTTC.

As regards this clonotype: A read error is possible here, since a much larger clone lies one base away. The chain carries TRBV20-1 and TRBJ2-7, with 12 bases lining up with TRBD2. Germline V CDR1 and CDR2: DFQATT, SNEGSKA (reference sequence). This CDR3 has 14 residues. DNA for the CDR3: TGCAGTGCTCCCGGGACTAGCGGGCCCTACGAGCAGCACTTC. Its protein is CSAPGTSGPYEQHF.

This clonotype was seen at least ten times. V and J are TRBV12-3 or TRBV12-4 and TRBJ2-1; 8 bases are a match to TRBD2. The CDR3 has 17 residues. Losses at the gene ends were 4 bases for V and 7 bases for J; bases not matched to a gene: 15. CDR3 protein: CASSSQIWAGGRNEQFF. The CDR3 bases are TGTGCCAGCAGTTCGCAAATCTGGGCGGGAGGACGGAATGAGCAGTTCTTC.

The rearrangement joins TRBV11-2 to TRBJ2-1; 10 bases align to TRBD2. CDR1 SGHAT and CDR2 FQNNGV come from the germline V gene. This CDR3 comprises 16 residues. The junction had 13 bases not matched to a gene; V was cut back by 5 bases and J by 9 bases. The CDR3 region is CASSGRIGLADVEQFF. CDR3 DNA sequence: TGTGCCAGCAGCGGGCGCATTGGACTAGCGGACGTTGAGCAGTTCTTC. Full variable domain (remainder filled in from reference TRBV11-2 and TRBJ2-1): EAGVAQSPRYKIIEKRQSVAFWCNPISGHATLYWYQQILGQGPKLLIQFQNNGVVDDSQLPKDRFSAERLKGVDSTLKIQPAKLEDSAVYLCASSGRIGLADVEQFFGPGTRLTVL.

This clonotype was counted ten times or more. CDR3 sequence: CASSIASSSEQYF. The CDR3 DNA is TGTGCCAGTAGTATAGCTTCTAGCTCCGAGCAGTACTTC. This sequence joins TRBV19 and TRBJ2-7; D is perhaps TRBD2 (5 bases). Germline loops: CDR1 LNHDA, CDR2 SQIVND (reference sequence). The CDR3 is 13 residues long. V was shortened by 1 base and J by 6 bases, with 10 bases between the two germline ends. The full variable domain, its missing parts supplied by reference TRBV19 and TRBJ2-7, is DGGITQSPKYLFRKEGQNVTLSCEQNLNHDAMYWYRQDPGQGLRLIYYSQIVNDFQKGDIAEGYSVSREKKESFPLTVTSAQKNPTAFYLCASSIASSSEQYFGPGTRLTVT.

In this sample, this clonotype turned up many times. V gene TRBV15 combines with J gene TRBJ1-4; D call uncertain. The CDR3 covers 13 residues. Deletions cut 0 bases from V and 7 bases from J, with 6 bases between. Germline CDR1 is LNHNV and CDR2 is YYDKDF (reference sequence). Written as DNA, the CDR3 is TGTGCCACCAGCAGAGATGCGGGTGAAAAACTGTTTTTT. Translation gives CATSRDAGEKLFF.

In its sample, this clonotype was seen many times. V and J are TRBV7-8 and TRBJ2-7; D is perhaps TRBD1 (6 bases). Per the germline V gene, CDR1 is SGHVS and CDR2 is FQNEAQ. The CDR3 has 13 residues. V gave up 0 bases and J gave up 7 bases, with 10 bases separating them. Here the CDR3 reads CASSLALRGEQYF. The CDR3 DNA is TGTGCCAGCAGCTTAGCGCTCAGGGGAGAGCAGTACTTC. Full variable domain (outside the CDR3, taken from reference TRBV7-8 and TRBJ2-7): GAGVSQSPRYKVAKRGQDVALRCDPISGHVSLFWYQQALGQGPEFLTYFQNEAQLDKSGLPSDRFFAERPEGSVSTLKIQRTQQEDSAVYLCASSLALRGEQYFGPGTRLTVT.

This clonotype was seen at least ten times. The CDR3 region has the DNA TGCAGTGCTGCCGGGACAGCTAATTCACCCCTCCACTTT. As protein: CSAAGTANSPLHF. This chain uses TRBV20-1 with TRBJ1-6; 7 bases align to TRBD1. The CDR3 totals 13 residues. Germline trimming cut 5 bases from V and 6 bases from J; bases unmatched to any gene: 4. The V gene's germline CDR1 is DFQATT and CDR2 SNEGSKA (reference sequence).

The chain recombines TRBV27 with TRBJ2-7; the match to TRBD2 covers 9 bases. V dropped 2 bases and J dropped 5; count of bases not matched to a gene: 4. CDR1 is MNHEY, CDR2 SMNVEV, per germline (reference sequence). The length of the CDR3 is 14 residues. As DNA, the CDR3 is TGTGCCAGCAGTTTACTGGCGGGAGGGAACGAGCAGTACTTC. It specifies CASSLLAGGNEQYF.

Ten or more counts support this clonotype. CDR3 in DNA: TGCGCCAGCAGCCGAGGGACAGGGCGGAACGAGCAGTACTTC. Protein product: CASSRGTGRNEQYF. The chain has TRBV4-3 and TRBJ2-7; TRBD1 agrees at 9 bases. The junction had 6 bases not matched to a gene; V was cut back by 4 bases and J by 5 bases. CDR1 and CDR2 (germline): LGHNA, YSLEER. The CDR3 length is 14 residues.

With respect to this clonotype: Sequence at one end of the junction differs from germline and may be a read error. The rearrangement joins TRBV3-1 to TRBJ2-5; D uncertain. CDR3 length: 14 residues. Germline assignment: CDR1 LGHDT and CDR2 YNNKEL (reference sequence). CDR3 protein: CASSQDNSHRAQHF. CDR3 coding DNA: TGTGCCAGCAGCCAAGATAATTCCCATCGGGCCCAGCACTTC.

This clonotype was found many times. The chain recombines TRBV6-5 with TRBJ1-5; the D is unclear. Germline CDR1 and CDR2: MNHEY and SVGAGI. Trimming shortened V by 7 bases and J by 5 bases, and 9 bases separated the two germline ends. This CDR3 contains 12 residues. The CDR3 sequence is CASNNKDQPQHF. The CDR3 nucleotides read TGTGCCAGCAATAACAAGGATCAGCCCCAGCATTTT.

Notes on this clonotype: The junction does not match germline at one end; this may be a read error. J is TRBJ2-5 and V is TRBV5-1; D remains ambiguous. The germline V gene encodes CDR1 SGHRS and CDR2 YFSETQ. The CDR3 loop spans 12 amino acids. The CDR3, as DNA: TGCGCCAGCAGCCTCGGTGGCGAGACCCACTACTTC. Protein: CASSLGGETHYF. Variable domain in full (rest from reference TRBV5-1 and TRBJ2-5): KAGVTQTPRYLIKTRGQQVTLSCSPISGHRSVSWYQQTPGQGLQFLFEYFSETQRNKGNFPGRFSGRQFSNSRSEMNVSTLELGDSALYLCASSLGGETHYFGPGTRLLVL.

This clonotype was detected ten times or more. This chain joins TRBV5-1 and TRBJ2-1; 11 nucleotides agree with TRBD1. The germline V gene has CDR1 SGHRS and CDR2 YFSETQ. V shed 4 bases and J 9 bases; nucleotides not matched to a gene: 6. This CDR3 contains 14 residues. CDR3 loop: CASSLGQGVGEQFF. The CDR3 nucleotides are TGCGCCAGCAGCCTGGGACAGGGGGTTGGTGAGCAGTTCTTC. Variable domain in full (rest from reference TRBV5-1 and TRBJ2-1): KAGVTQTPRYLIKTRGQQVTLSCSPISGHRSVSWYQQTPGQGLQFLFEYFSETQRNKGNFPGRFSGRQFSNSRSEMNVSTLELGDSALYLCASSLGQGVGEQFFGPGTRLTVL.